A selection of T cell receptor beta chains follows, all from one sample in a study of control samples from healthy donors and cancer patients. Profiling relied on immunoSEQ multiplex PCR, and the TCRdb table lists in-frame clones only, not all of them. The data show 100,000 to 150,000 clones, about nine tenths seen once. Specimen: blood. These receptors were taken from a woman aged 45 to 65 in good health. Each CDR3 is given with its conserved first and last residue. The D gene is left open where the match is weak. Some rows mark clone size as missing; the rest say once, few, many or name a class of expanded clone.

v_gene,d_gene,len,j_gene,abundance,CDR3aa,CDR3nt
TRBV28,-,16,TRBJ1-1,-,CASSSPRAAMNTEAFF,TGTGCCAGCAGTTCCCCCAGGGCAGCCATGAACACTGAAGCTTTCTTT
TRBV9,-,13,TRBJ2-3,-,CATSSGYTDTQYF,TGTGCCACATCATCGGGGTACACAGATACGCAGTATTTT
TRBV5-1,-,16,TRBJ1-6,-,CASSLSRTADNSPLHF,TGCGCCAGCAGCTTGTCCCGGACAGCCGATAATTCACCCCTCCACTTT
TRBV19,-,15,TRBJ2-1,-,CASSPRDFPYNEQFF,TGTGCCAGTAGTCCGCGGGACTTTCCATACAATGAGCAGTTCTTC
TRBV30,TRBD1,15,TRBJ1-5,-,CAWSAGQGLGQPQHF,TGTGCCTGGAGTGCCGGACAGGGGTTGGGTCAGCCCCAGCATTTT
TRBV15,TRBD2,16,TRBJ2-1,-,CATSGELAGLNNEQFF,TGTGCCACCAGCGGAGAACTAGCGGGCCTAAACAATGAGCAGTTCTTC
TRBV6-2/TRBV6-3,TRBD2,13,TRBJ2-3,-,CASSIRTSGGQYF,TGTGCCAGCAGTATCCGGACTAGCGGGGGGCAGTATTTT
TRBV29-1,-,13,TRBJ1-3,-,CSVRSTGGNTIYF,TGCAGCGTCAGAAGTACGGGGGGAAACACCATATATTTT
TRBV27,-,16,TRBJ1-2,once,CASRPSGVGLRLGYTF,TGTGCCAGCAGACCATCCGGCGTCGGACTGAGGTTGGGCTACACCTTC
TRBV7-2,-,14,TRBJ2-7,-,CASSLAINSHEQYF,TGTGCCAGCAGCTTAGCGATAAACTCCCACGAGCAGTACTTC
TRBV20-1,-,12,TRBJ2-3,-,CSASSDTDTQYF,TGCAGTGCTAGTTCGGACACAGATACGCAGTATTTT
TRBV9,-,13,TRBJ1-1,-,CASSTSQNTEAFF,TGTGCCAGCAGCACAAGCCAGAACACTGAAGCTTTCTTT
TRBV10-3,-,13,TRBJ1-2,once,CAIRTDESGGYTF,TGTGCCATCAGGACAGACGAAAGCGGTGGCTACACCTTC
TRBV2,-,14,TRBJ1-1,-,CASMQFLGATEAFF,TGTGCCAGCATGCAGTTCTTGGGGGCCACTGAAGCTTTCTTT
TRBV5-6,-,14,TRBJ1-5,-,CASSLLHYNQPQHF,TGTGCCAGCAGCTTGTTACATTACAATCAGCCCCAGCATTTT
TRBV27,TRBD2,20,TRBJ2-6,-,CASCPSSGRQTSSGANVLTF,TGTGCCAGCTGCCCCTCTAGCGGGAGGCAAACGAGCTCTGGGGCCAACGTCCTGACTTTC
TRBV4-1,-,14,TRBJ1-1,-,CASSQDTGNTEAFF,TGCGCCAGCAGCCAAGATACGGGGAACACTGAAGCTTTCTTT
TRBV6-5,-,14,TRBJ1-6,-,CASSRGTGNSPLHF,TGTGCCAGCAGTCGAGGGACGGGAAATTCACCCCTCCACTTT
TRBV29-1,-,13,TRBJ1-2,-,CSVILGGSYGYTF,TGCAGCGTAATCCTAGGGGGTAGCTATGGCTACACCTTC
TRBV5-1,TRBD1,15,TRBJ2-2,-,CASNQDRGDTGELFF,TGCGCCAGCAACCAGGACAGGGGTGACACCGGGGAGCTGTTTTTT
TRBV30,-,14,TRBJ1-1,-,CAWSGVREDTEAFF,TGTGCCTGGAGTGGCGTCAGGGAGGACACTGAAGCTTTCTTT
TRBV19,-,13,TRBJ2-5,-,CASSTHLQETQYF,TGTGCCAGTAGTACTCACCTCCAAGAGACCCAGTACTTC
TRBV2,-,13,TRBJ1-2,-,CASSVLAASGYTF,TGTGCCAGCAGTGTATTGGCAGCGTCTGGCTACACCTTC
TRBV4-1,-,15,TRBJ1-6,once,CASSQSQAPNSPLHF,TGCGCCAGCAGCCAATCACAGGCCCCCAATTCACCCCTCCACTTT
TRBV6-4,TRBD2,19,TRBJ2-2,-,CASSPRAGRGSPLTGELFF,TGTGCCAGCAGTCCCCGTGCGGGGAGGGGATCCCCGCTGACCGGGGAGCTGTTTTTT
TRBV5-5,TRBD1,16,TRBJ1-4,-,CASSVSGTAINEKLFF,TGTGCCAGCAGCGTCTCCGGGACAGCTATTAATGAAAAACTGTTTTTT